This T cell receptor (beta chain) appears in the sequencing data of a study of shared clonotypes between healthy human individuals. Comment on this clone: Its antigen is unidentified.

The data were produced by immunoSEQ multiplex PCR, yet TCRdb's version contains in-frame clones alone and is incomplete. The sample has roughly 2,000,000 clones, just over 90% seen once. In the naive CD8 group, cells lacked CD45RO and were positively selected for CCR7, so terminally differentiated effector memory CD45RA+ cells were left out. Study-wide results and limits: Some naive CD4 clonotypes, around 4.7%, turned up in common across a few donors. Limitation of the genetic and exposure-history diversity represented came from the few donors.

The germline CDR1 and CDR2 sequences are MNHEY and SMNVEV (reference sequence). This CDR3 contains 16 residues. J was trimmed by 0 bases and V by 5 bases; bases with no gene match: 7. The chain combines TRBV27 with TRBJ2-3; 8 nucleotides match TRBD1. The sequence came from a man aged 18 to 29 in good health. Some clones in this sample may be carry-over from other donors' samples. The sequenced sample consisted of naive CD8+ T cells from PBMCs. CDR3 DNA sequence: TGTGCCAGCAGTGATAGGGGACAGGCTAGCACAGATACGCAGTATTTT. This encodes CASSDRGQASTDTQYF.